Shown below are 16 T cell receptor beta chains from a single sample sequenced in a study of blood T cell repertoires in COVID-19. Some clones are missing from TCRdb's copy, which holds only in-frame ones; the method was immunoSEQ multiplex PCR. This table has about 61,000 clones, 88% appearing once. The specimen was peripheral blood. These receptor sequences come from a woman aged 50 to 65 with active or convalescent COVID-19.

This clone occurred once. The rearrangement uses TRBV11-2 and TRBJ2-1, with 9 positions matching TRBD2. V lost 8 bases to trimming and J lost 10 bases; unmatched junction nucleotides: 9. Germline V gives CDR1 SGHAT, CDR2 FQNNGV. This CDR3 comprises 13 residues. The CDR3 sequence is CASGPSGVREQFF. The CDR3 DNA reads as TGTGCCAGCGGCCCTAGCGGGGTAAGGGAGCAGTTCTTC.

This sequence joins TRBV11-2 and TRBJ2-5; D is ambiguous. V lost 1 base to trimming and J lost 4 bases, with 4 bases between them. From germline, CDR1 is SGHAT and CDR2 FQNNGV. The CDR3 consists of 12 residues. The CDR3 DNA sequence: TGTGCCAGCAGCTTAGCGGGAGAGACCCAGTACTTC. As protein: CASSLAGETQYF. Full variable domain (remainder filled in from reference TRBV11-2 and TRBJ2-5): EAGVAQSPRYKIIEKRQSVAFWCNPISGHATLYWYQQILGQGPKLLIQFQNNGVVDDSQLPKDRFSAERLKGVDSTLKIQPAKLEDSAVYLCASSLAGETQYFGPGTRLLVL.

The chain is built from TRBV7-9 and TRBJ1-4, with 9 bases lining up with TRBD1. The V gene's germline CDR1 is SEHNR and CDR2 FQNEAQ (reference sequence). The CDR3 extends over 15 amino acids. V lost 5 bases, J lost 8 bases, and 9 bases stayed unmatched. DNA of the CDR3: TGTGCCAGCAGCACCCTGACAGGGGGGAACGAAAAACTGTTTTTT. As protein: CASSTLTGGNEKLFF.

The gene calls are TRBV5-1 and TRBJ2-7; TRBD2 matches 9 bases. This CDR3 is 16 amino acids long. V was pared by 4 bases and J by 6 bases, with 14 bases of the junction left unmatched. CDR1 and CDR2 from the germline V gene are SGHRS and YFSETQ. The CDR3 sequence: CASSPTGREGLVEQYF. In DNA, the CDR3 is TGCGCCAGCAGCCCCACAGGGCGGGAGGGCCTTGTCGAGCAGTACTTC. The whole variable domain, filled in from reference TRBV5-1 and TRBJ2-7, reads KAGVTQTPRYLIKTRGQQVTLSCSPISGHRSVSWYQQTPGQGLQFLFEYFSETQRNKGNFPGRFSGRQFSNSRSEMNVSTLELGDSALYLCASSPTGREGLVEQYFGPGTRLTVT.

The chain combines TRBV9 with TRBJ1-3; D unclear. Trimming took 4 bases from V and 1 from J, leaving 24 bases between them. Germline assignment: CDR1 SGDLS and CDR2 YYNGEE. The CDR3 loop spans 19 amino acids. DNA of the CDR3: TGTGCCAGCAGCCCCATAGAAGGTGGCCGACTTATATCTGGAAACACCATATATTTT. Protein sequence: CASSPIEGGRLISGNTIYF.

The gene calls are TRBV19 and TRBJ1-1; D gene ambiguous. CDR1 is LNHDA and CDR2 is SQIVND in the germline V gene (reference sequence). The ends were cut back, 3 bases at V and 1 base at J, with 12 bases in the middle. This CDR3 is 15 amino acids long. The CDR3 loop reads CASSIFSAGNTEAFF. DNA for the CDR3: TGTGCCAGTAGTATCTTCAGCGCGGGGAACACTGAAGCTTTCTTT.

CDR3 loop: CATRGSGTGELFF. CDR3 sequence (DNA): TGTGCCACCAGAGGATCGGGCACCGGGGAGCTGTTTTTT. This chain connects TRBV24-1 to TRBJ2-2, with D uncertain. The CDR3 sequence is 13 residues long. Trimming took 7 bases from V and 4 from J, leaving 9 bases between them. Looked up from germline, CDR1 is KGHDR and CDR2 is SFDVKD.

V gene TRBV5-5 combines with J gene TRBJ2-7, with D possibly TRBD1 on 5 matching bases. Trimming stripped 2 bases from V and 7 bases from J, with 16 bases between. Germline lookup yields CDR1 SGHKS and CDR2 YYEKEE (reference sequence). The CDR3 has 14 residues. CDR3 DNA: TGTGCCAGCAGCTTCGAAGGGGCCGGCCTAGAGCAGTACTTC. This translates into CASSFEGAGLEQYF.

V gene TRBV10-1 combines with J gene TRBJ2-1; tentatively, D is TRBD2 (6 bases). Trimming left V 10 bases short and J 0 bases short, with 13 bases between. Germline assignment: CDR1 WNHNN and CDR2 SYGVQD (reference sequence). This CDR3 has 14 amino acids. In nucleotides, the CDR3 is TGCGCCACCTCGGACGGGAGCTCCTACAATGAGCAGTTCTTC. Encoded protein: CATSDGSSYNEQFF.

The chain's CDR3 is CASSSAPRTGKYF. In nucleotides, the CDR3 is TGTGCCAGCAGTTCTGCCCCAAGGACAGGGAAGTACTTC. The chain has TRBV27 and TRBJ2-4; 8 nucleotides line up with TRBD1. CDR1 MNHEY and CDR2 SMNVEV come from the germline V gene (reference sequence). The V and J ends lost 4 bases and 14 bases, in that order; junction bases with no gene match: 10. The CDR3 is 13 residues long.

The chain joins TRBV18 to TRBJ1-6; D uncertain. The germline V and J ends were trimmed by 5 bases and 8 bases, with 10 bases remaining between them. CDR1 is KGHSH, CDR2 LQKENI, per germline. The CDR3 has 13 residues. The CDR3 DNA reads as TGTGCCAGCTCATTTGGTCGGGATTCACCCCTCCACTTT. This encodes CASSFGRDSPLHF.

This clone was detected only a few times. The chain is built from TRBV14 and TRBJ2-7; D uncertain. V was shortened by 0 bases and J by 1 base, with 4 bases between the two germline ends. Germline CDR1 is SGHDN and CDR2 is FVKESK. The CDR3 runs to 13 residues. CDR3 residues: CASSQDTSYEQYF. The CDR3 coding sequence is TGTGCCAGCAGCCAAGATACATCCTACGAGCAGTACTTC.

The chain uses TRBV7-6 and TRBJ2-7; TRBD2 agrees at 8 bases. CDR3 length: 15 residues. Germline CDR1 and CDR2: SGHVS and FNYEAQ. The V gene end was trimmed by 4 bases and the J gene end by 1 base; junction bases not matched to a gene: 6. The CDR3 DNA reads as TGTGCCAGCAGCTCCCTAGCGGGCGATTCCTACGAGCAGTACTTC. Protein sequence: CASSSLAGDSYEQYF. Drawing the rest from reference TRBV7-6 and TRBJ2-7, the complete variable domain is GAGVSQSPRYKVTKRGQDVALRCDPISGHVSLYWYRQALGQGPEFLTYFNYEAQQDKSGLPNDRFSAERPEGSISTLTIQRTEQRDSAMYRCASSSLAGDSYEQYFGPGTRLTVT.

V is TRBV19 and J is TRBJ1-5; 7 bases agree with TRBD1. Losses at the gene ends were 3 bases for V and 7 bases for J; bases not matched to a gene: 9. The CDR3 spans 15 residues. CDR1 LNHDA and CDR2 SQIVND come from the germline V gene (reference sequence). CDR3 DNA: TGTGCCAGTAGTATCAGACAGGGCCATCGACAGCCCCAGCATTTT. Residues: CASSIRQGHRQPQHF. Filled out from reference TRBV19 and TRBJ1-5, the complete variable domain reads DGGITQSPKYLFRKEGQNVTLSCEQNLNHDAMYWYRQDPGQGLRLIYYSQIVNDFQKGDIAEGYSVSREKKESFPLTVTSAQKNPTAFYLCASSIRQGHRQPQHFGDGTRLSIL.

The V gene is TRBV7-3, the J gene TRBJ2-1; 9 bases map to TRBD1. V was pared by 5 bases and J by 4 bases, with 6 bases of the junction left unmatched. This CDR3 has 15 amino acids. Germline values: CDR1 SGHTA, CDR2 FQGTGA. The DNA of the CDR3 is TGTGCCAGCAGCCTAGGGACAGGGATTTACAATGAGCAGTTCTTC. Its translation: CASSLGTGIYNEQFF.

The rearrangement uses TRBV19 and TRBJ2-7; TRBD2 aligns across 12 bases. V shed 6 bases and J 2 bases; nucleotides not matched to a gene: 8. Germline CDR1 reads LNHDA; CDR2 reads SQIVND (reference sequence). CDR3 length: 16 amino acids. This chain's CDR3 is CASRPSGRALAYEQYF. As DNA, the CDR3 is TGTGCCAGTAGGCCTAGCGGGAGGGCCCTTGCCTACGAGCAGTACTTC.